This T cell receptor (beta chain) appears in the sequencing data of a study of radiotherapy plus CTLA-4 blockade in lung cancer (dated by TCRdb to about 2018). Background for the entire study: Among enrolled patients, approximately 17% had an objective response and about 30% reached disease control.

The study evaluated CTLA-4 blockade (ipilimumab) given together with focal radiation therapy in patients who had chemo-refractory metastatic non-small-cell lung cancer. V sheds 0 bases and J sheds 9 bases, leaving 15 bases between their ends. Sequences MGHRA (CDR1) and YSYEKL (CDR2) are obtained from the germline V gene. Spanning cysteine to phenylalanine, the CDR3 consists of 15 amino acids. This entry keeps only the CDR3 DNA: 45 bases, framed from base 1. Library construction relied on the immunoSEQ multiplex PCR assay. The table comes from immuneACCESS by way of TCRdb, which keeps in-frame sequences with V and J called. Part of the clones is missing from these tables; in studies checked, under half for an unresolved V gene and the rest for unknown reasons. Here the sample has around 90,000 clones; around 86% occur a single time. Less than 15% of the sample goes to the ten largest clones. To note about this clone: Its antigen remains unidentified. Base qualities are not provided; no much larger clone lies one nucleotide away.

Here is what the overall study found, with its caveats: After treatment with radiotherapy and ipilimumab, TCR clones that originated in tumors expanded in peripheral blood. The strongest predictors of response, as reported, were early dynamic changes in blood T cell clones along with a rise in serum interferon-beta after radiation.

The sequencing used peripheral blood, collected from a patient treated with radiotherapy plus ipilimumab. The clonotype originates from a human donor with non-small cell lung cancer that progressed on radiotherapy plus ipilimumab. The rearrangement combines TRBV4-1 with TRBJ2-1; possibly the D gene is TRBD2, per 6 matching bases. The CDR3 sequence is CASSQDGGIGSEQFF. Read as DNA, the sequence is TGCGCCAGCAGCCAAGATGGAGGGATTGGGAGTGAGCAGTTCTTC.